This entry lists 15 T cell receptor beta chains sequenced from one sample in a study of CD8 T cells in ankylosing spondylitis (dated by TCRdb to 2016 to 2017). The library relied on 5' RACE. Instrument used: Illumina MiSeq. TCRdb reprocessed the public reads (quality trimming at Q25 with fastp, clone calling with MiXCR) and kept in-frame beta chains. Identical CDR3 protein sequences are pooled into one entry, listed with their most common genes and DNA. Here the sample has roughly 35,000 distinct CDR3 sequences; approximately 15% occur a single time. The ten largest make up 35% to 50% of the sample. The material sequenced was blood. All receptors come from a male donor with ankylosing spondylitis or in good health (not recorded which).

This clonotype was seen more than once but under ten times. The V and J genes are TRBV10-3 and TRBJ2-1; the match to TRBD2 covers 13 bases. The germline V gene encodes CDR1 ENHRY and CDR2 SYGVKD. The CDR3 is 16 amino acids. Trimming cost V 2 bases and J 8 bases; bases outside gene matches: 6. For the CDR3, the DNA is TGTGCCATCAGTGAGGGGACTAGCGGGAATCTTTATGAGCAGTTCTTC. Translating it yields CAISEGTSGNLYEQFF.

This chain uses TRBV4-3 with TRBJ2-1; D is ambiguous. Trimming took 8 bases from V and 0 from J, leaving 8 bases between them. Germline V gene sequence: CDR1 LGHNA, CDR2 YSLEER. CDR3 size: 13 residues. The CDR3 reads CASGLDSYNEQFF. The CDR3 DNA is TGCGCCAGCGGCTTAGACTCCTACAATGAGCAGTTCTTC.

The chain links TRBV5-1 to TRBJ2-2, with D perhaps matching TRBD1 or TRBD2 (5 bases each). Germline CDR1 SGHRS, CDR2 YFSETQ. V was clipped by 5 bases and J by 6 bases, with 17 bases between them. The CDR3 loop spans 15 amino acids. CDR3 nucleotide sequence: TGCGCCAGCAGTCCCGGGACCTCCGAGGCCGGGGAGCTGTTTTTT. It encodes CASSPGTSEAGELFF.

This clonotype was seen a few times. The rearrangement links TRBV7-3 to TRBJ2-2, with 8 bases aligning to TRBD1. The junction had 6 bases not matched to a gene; V was cut back by 4 bases and J by 2 bases. The germline CDR1 and CDR2 sequences are SGHTA and FQGTGA. The CDR3 spans 16 residues. In nucleotides, the CDR3 is TGTGCCAGCAGCTCGCCGGACAGGGCAAACACCGGGGAGCTGTTTTTT. It is translated as CASSSPDRANTGELFF. The variable domain in full, with the rest retrieved from reference TRBV7-3 and TRBJ2-2, is GAGVSQTPSNKVTEKGKYVELRCDPISGHTALYWYRQSLGQGPEFLIYFQGTGAADDSGLPNDRFFAVRPEGSVSTLKIQRTERGDSAVYLCASSSPDRANTGELFFGEGSRLTVL.

This clonotype was seen a few times. This chain links TRBV20-1 with TRBJ2-1; 8 nucleotides agree with TRBD2. The CDR3 is 13 residues long. The V and J ends lost 4 bases and 7 bases, in that order; junction bases with no gene match: 6. Per germline, CDR1 DFQATT and CDR2 SNEGSKA (reference sequence). The chain's CDR3 is CSAKERGRNEQFF. For the CDR3, the DNA is TGCAGTGCTAAGGAGCGGGGGCGAAATGAGCAGTTCTTC.

In its sample, this clonotype was seen a few times. The chain joins TRBV28 to TRBJ1-1, with 8 bases that match TRBD1. V shed 6 bases and J 5 bases; nucleotides not matched to a gene: 8. The CDR3 spans 14 residues. CDR1 is MDHEN, CDR2 SYDVKM, per germline. The CDR3 loop reads CASRGTGMRTEAFF. CDR3 sequence (DNA): TGTGCCAGCAGAGGGACAGGAATGAGGACTGAAGCTTTCTTT.

The CDR3 region has the DNA TGTGCCAGCAGTCCTCCGGGACTAGCGGCCGGGGAGCTGTTTTTT. This translates into CASSPPGLAAGELFF. J is TRBJ2-2 and V is TRBV28, with 11 bases fitting TRBD2. The CDR3 runs to 15 residues. Germline loops: CDR1 MDHEN, CDR2 SYDVKM. V shed 5 bases and J 6 bases; nucleotides not matched to a gene: 5.

CDR3 amino acids: CASSLFRERGLFF. The DNA for the CDR3 is TGTGCCAGCAGCTTATTCAGGGAAAGGGGGCTGTTTTTT. The chain carries TRBV11-2 and TRBJ2-2; TRBD1 is a possible D gene (5 bases). There are 13 residues in the CDR3. The ends were cut back, 2 bases at V and 13 bases at J, with 14 bases in the middle. CDR1 SGHAT and CDR2 FQNNGV come from the germline V gene. Full variable domain (missing parts from reference TRBV11-2 and TRBJ2-2): EAGVAQSPRYKIIEKRQSVAFWCNPISGHATLYWYQQILGQGPKLLIQFQNNGVVDDSQLPKDRFSAERLKGVDSTLKIQPAKLEDSAVYLCASSLFRERGLFFGEGSRLTVL.

V usage is TRBV13 and J usage is TRBJ2-1; D is perhaps TRBD1 (5 bases). Trimming shortened V by 4 bases and J by 0 bases, and 7 bases separated the two germline ends. Germline loops: CDR1 PRHDT, CDR2 FYEKMQ (reference sequence). CDR3 length: 14 amino acids. CDR3 coding DNA: TGTGCCAGCAGCTCAGGGTTCTCCTACAATGAGCAGTTCTTC. Protein: CASSSGFSYNEQFF.

The chain employs TRBV5-1 and TRBJ2-1; TRBD2 aligns across 10 bases. CDR1 and CDR2 from the germline V gene are SGHRS and YFSETQ. The trim removed 9 bases at V and 4 bases at J, leaving 13 bases unmatched. This CDR3 has 16 residues. CDR3 sequence: CATRGGASGGYNEQFF. CDR3 in DNA: TGCGCCACCAGGGGCGGCGCTAGCGGGGGATACAATGAGCAGTTCTTC.

Concerning this clonotype: Its ends do not fully match the called genes, so a read error is possible. The genes are TRBV5-4 and TRBJ2-2; 10 bases agree with TRBD1. CDR1 is SGHNT and CDR2 is YYREEE in the germline V gene (reference sequence). There are 16 residues in the CDR3. The CDR3 sequence is CASNLRGQGITGELFF. CDR3 coding DNA: TGTGCCAGCAACTTGCGGGGACAGGGGATCACCGGGGAGCTGTTTTTT.

The J gene is TRBJ1-6, the V gene TRBV5-5; 9 positions match TRBD1. This CDR3 has 15 residues. Germline V gene data show CDR1 as SGHKS and CDR2 as YYEKEE (reference sequence). J was trimmed by 7 bases and V by 3 bases; bases with no gene match: 5. DNA for the CDR3: TGTGCCAGCAGCTCGCCGGGACAGGGAAATTCACCCCTCCACTTT. Encoded protein: CASSSPGQGNSPLHF.

This clonotype has a handful of counts. One junction end disagrees with the germline gene, perhaps due to a read error. The chain joins TRBV7-2 to TRBJ2-3; TRBD2 aligns across 7 bases. CDR1 and CDR2 from the germline V gene are SGHTA and FQGNSA. The CDR3 extends over 14 amino acids. This chain's CDR3 is CASSIAGDTDTQYF. Written as DNA, the CDR3 is TGTGCCAGCAGCATAGCGGGCGACACAGATACGCAGTATTTT. The full variable domain, in which reference TRBV7-2 and TRBJ2-3 provide the parts outside the CDR3, is GAGVSQSPSNKVTEKGKDVELRCDPISGHTALYWYRQSLGQGLEFLIYFQGNSAPDKSGLPSDRFSAERTGGSVSTLTIQRTQQEDSAVYLCASSIAGDTDTQYFGPGTRLTVL.

The chain recombines TRBV7-8 with TRBJ2-3, with TRBD2 as a possible D gene (5 bases). Germline V gene data show CDR1 as SGHVS and CDR2 as FQNEAQ. The CDR3 totals 15 residues. V was trimmed by 1 base and J by 2 bases, leaving 10 bases between them. CDR3 nucleotides: TGTGCCAGCAGCTTAGTTACGGGGAACACAGATACGCAGTATTTT. Translation: CASSLVTGNTDTQYF.

This clonotype has just a few counts. The chain uses TRBV9 and TRBJ2-5; TRBD1 matches 9 bases. Germline CDR1 SGDLS, CDR2 YYNGEE. This CDR3 contains 15 residues. V dropped 2 bases and J dropped 5; count of bases not matched to a gene: 7. The CDR3 DNA is TGTGCCAGCAGCGTCACGGGACAGGGACAGGAGACCCAGTACTTC. Amino acids: CASSVTGQGQETQYF.